This T cell receptor beta chain is drawn from a study of T cell responses to AZD1222 COVID-19 vaccine (dated by TCRdb to the early 2020s). Notes on the research overall: A total of 233 trial participants underwent TCR sequencing, of whom nearly 210 had received two doses of AZD1222 and some 26 had received two doses of the MenACWY control vaccine. Trial participants were enrolled into age subgroups of 18-55, 56-69 and 70-plus years, which contained 148, 28 and 57 TCR-sequenced participants, respectively.

A word on this clone: Its specific antigen is unknown. No qualities accompany the bases; no much larger clone lies one base away.

The junction shows trimming of 0 bases on V and 6 bases on J, and the gene matches do not reach 9 bases of it. There are 17 amino acids in the CDR3, from cysteine to phenylalanine inclusive. The retained sequence is limited to the CDR3, 51 bases, with the frame set at the first base. CDR1 and CDR2 are drawn from the germline V gene: MGHRA, YSYEKL. The time point label corresponds to: about 28 days (+/-7) after the second vaccine dose. Because spike-specific TCR depth and breadth did not differ between the two schedules, AZD1222 recipients who got a second dose at roughly 4 weeks were pooled with those who got a second dose at roughly 12 weeks. Samples from vaccinated people were obtained from the UK trials COV001 and COV002, which included a single-blind randomized controlled phase 2/3 trial of AZD1222 (ChAdOx1 nCoV-19) in healthy adults. For TCRbeta chain sequencing, PBMC samples from trial participants were taken at day 0 and at day 28 after the second dose.

The CDR3 regions of human TCRbeta chains were analyzed by immunosequencing. The original methods were these. TCRs in the repertoires were compared against a reference library of SARS-CoV-2-specific TCRs that had been generated with the MIRA antigen-specificity platform. Breadth meant the fraction of unique TCRs that were SARS-CoV-2-associated, whereas depth meant the fraction of total T cells that were SARS-CoV-2-associated. Each spike-specific TCR was assigned to its reactive spike region and to a CD4 or CD8 class using the MIRA data. Log10-transformed breadth and depth values were compared by one-way ANOVA with Sidak's multiple comparisons tests. The source is immuneACCESS, and TCRdb retained only in-frame sequences with V and J called. Part of the clones is not carried over; for the studies checked, unresolved V genes explain less than half of this, and the remainder is unexplained. That table supplies the V and J calls and clone size; D and trimming were determined from the DNA. The sample profile shows around 130,000 clones; over 75% of them were found once. About 6% of the sample belongs to the ten largest clones.

The full study reports these points: Nearly half of unique spike-specific TCRs reportedly recognized epitopes outside regions mutated in the B.1.351 and B.1.1.7 variants. Conclusions about previously exposed vaccinees are limited because only five to seven AZD1222 recipients were SARS-CoV-2 seropositive at baseline. Because no day 14 peak-response samples were available, repertoires were characterized only after the peak T cell response. CD4 TCRs associated with the vaccine covered the entire spike protein, and the dominant responses were in regions 160-218 and 743-854. The 56-69-year group was small, and its depth increase did not reach significance, likely because of low power. A significant rise in spike-specific TCR breadth and depth was observed after two AZD1222 doses relative to day 0 and relative to MenACWY recipients. Participants were mostly white British, with more females than males. The authors suggested clonal diversity may have been underestimated.

The input for sequencing was peripheral blood, taken 28 days after the second AZD1222 dose. The rearranged segments are TRBV4-1 and TRBJ1-2, and 11 bases in between align with TRBD1. The TCR sequence derives from an adult who received the AZD1222 COVID-19 vaccine. The base sequence is TGCGCCAGCAGCCAAGATGGGTCGGGACAGGGGGTAAATGGCTACACCTTC. This sequence encodes CASSQDGSGQGVNGYTF.